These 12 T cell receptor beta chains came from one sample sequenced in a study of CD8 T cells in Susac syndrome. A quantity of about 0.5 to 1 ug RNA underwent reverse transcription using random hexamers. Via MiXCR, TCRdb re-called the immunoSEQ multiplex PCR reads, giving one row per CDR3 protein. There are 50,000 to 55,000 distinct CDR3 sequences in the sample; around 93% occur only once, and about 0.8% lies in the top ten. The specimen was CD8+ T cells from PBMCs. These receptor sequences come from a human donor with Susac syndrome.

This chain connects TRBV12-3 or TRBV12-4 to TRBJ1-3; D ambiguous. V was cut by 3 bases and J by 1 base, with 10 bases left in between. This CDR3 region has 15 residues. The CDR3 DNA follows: TGTGCCAGCAGTTTCAGCGTGGTTTCTGGAAACACCATATATTTT. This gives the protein CASSFSVVSGNTIYF.

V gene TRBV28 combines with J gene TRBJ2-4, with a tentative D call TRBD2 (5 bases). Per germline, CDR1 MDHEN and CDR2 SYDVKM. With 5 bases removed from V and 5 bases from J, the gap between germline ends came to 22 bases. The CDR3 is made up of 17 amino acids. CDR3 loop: CASSPSVRQAGQNIQYF. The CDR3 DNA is TGTGCCAGCAGTCCCTCGGTGCGGCAGGCGGGCCAAAACATTCAGTACTTC.

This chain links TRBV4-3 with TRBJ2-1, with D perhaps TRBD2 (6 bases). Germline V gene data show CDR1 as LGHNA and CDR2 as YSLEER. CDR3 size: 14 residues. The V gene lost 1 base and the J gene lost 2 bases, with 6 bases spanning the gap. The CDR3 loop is CASSQGLAYNEQFF. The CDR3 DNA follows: TGCGCCAGCAGCCAAGGACTAGCCTACAATGAGCAGTTCTTC.

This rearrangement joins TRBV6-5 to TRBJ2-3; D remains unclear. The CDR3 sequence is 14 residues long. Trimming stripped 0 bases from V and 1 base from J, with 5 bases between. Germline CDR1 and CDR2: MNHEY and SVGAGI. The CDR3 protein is CASSYSSGTDTQYF. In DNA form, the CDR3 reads TGTGCCAGCAGTTACTCTTCCGGCACAGATACGCAGTATTTT.

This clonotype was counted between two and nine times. CDR3 sequence: CASSSYRNTEAFF. The CDR3 DNA sequence: TGTGCCAGCAGTTCTTACAGGAACACTGAAGCTTTCTTT. The gene calls are TRBV6-1 and TRBJ1-1; D is undetermined. Deletions cut 5 bases from V and 1 base from J, with 8 bases between. This CDR3 has 13 amino acids. Germline CDR1 reads MNHNS; CDR2 reads SASEGT.

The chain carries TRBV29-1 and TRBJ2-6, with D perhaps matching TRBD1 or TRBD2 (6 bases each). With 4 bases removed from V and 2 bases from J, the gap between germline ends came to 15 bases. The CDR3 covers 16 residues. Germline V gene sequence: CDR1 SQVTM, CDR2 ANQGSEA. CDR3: CSVVGGHGTGANVLTF. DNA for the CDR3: TGCAGCGTTGTAGGGGGGCATGGTACTGGGGCCAACGTCCTGACTTTC.

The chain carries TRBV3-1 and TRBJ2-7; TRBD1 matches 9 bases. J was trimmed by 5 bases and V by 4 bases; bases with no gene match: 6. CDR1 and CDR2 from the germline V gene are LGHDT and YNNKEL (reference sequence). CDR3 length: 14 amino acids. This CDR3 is CASSPRDRAHEQYF. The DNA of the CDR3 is TGTGCCAGCAGCCCCCGGGACAGGGCCCACGAGCAGTACTTC.

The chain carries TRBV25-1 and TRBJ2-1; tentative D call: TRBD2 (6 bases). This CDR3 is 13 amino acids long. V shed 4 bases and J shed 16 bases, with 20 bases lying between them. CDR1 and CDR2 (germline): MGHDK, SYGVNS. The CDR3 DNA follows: TGTGCCAGCAGTGTGGGGACGGAGGGCATTGAATTCTTC. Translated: CASSVGTEGIEFF.

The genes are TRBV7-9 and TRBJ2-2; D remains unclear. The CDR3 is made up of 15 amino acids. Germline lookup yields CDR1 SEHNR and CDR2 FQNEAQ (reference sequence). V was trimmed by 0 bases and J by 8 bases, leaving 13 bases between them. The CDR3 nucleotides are TGTGCCAGCAGCTTAGCGGTTCCAGGATGGGGGGAGCTGTTTTTT. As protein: CASSLAVPGWGELFF.

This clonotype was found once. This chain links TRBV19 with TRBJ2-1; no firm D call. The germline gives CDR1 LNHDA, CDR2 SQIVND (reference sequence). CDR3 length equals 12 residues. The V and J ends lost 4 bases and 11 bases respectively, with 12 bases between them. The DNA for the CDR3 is TGTGCCAGTAGTACCGATCCCAGTAAGCAGTTCTTC. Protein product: CASSTDPSKQFF.

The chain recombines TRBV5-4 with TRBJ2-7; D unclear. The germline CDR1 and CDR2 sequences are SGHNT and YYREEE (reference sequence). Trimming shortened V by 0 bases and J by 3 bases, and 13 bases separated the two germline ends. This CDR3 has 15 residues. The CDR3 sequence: CASSLVRTVGYEQYF. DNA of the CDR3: TGTGCCAGCAGCTTGGTGAGGACGGTCGGCTACGAGCAGTACTTC.

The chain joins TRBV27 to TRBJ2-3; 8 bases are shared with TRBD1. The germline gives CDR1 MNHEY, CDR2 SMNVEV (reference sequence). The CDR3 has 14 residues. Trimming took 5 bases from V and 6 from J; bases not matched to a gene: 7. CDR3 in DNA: TGTGCCAGCAGTCCAGGACAGGGATTGGATACGCAGTATTTT. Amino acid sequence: CASSPGQGLDTQYF.